Below, 30 T cell receptor beta chains from the same sample are listed, as sequenced in a study of blood T cell repertoires in COVID-19. Only in-frame clones appear in the TCRdb table, and some are missing; sequencing was by immunoSEQ multiplex PCR. The table includes 120,000 to 150,000 clones, more than 65% detected once. Sequenced material: peripheral blood. The receptors derive from a man in his fifties or sixties with acute or convalescent COVID-19.

The chain is built from TRBV4-1 and TRBJ1-2; 7 bases map to TRBD1. The length of the CDR3 is 13 residues. Losses at the gene ends were 5 bases for V and 8 bases for J; bases not matched to a gene: 8. CDR1 is MGHRA, CDR2 YSYEKL, per germline. CDR3 region: CASSFQGVGGYTF. CDR3 sequence (DNA): TGCGCCAGCAGCTTCCAGGGGGTTGGCGGCTACACCTTC.

The chain uses TRBV13 and TRBJ2-1, with 7 bases aligning to TRBD2. Germline CDR1 reads PRHDT; CDR2 reads FYEKMQ (reference sequence). With V trimmed by 1 base and J by 10 bases, 13 bases remained unmatched. The CDR3 has 16 residues. The CDR3 here is CASSLVRSGRASEQFF. CDR3 coding DNA: TGTGCCAGCAGCTTAGTGAGGTCAGGGAGGGCCAGCGAGCAGTTCTTC.

The genes are TRBV30 and TRBJ1-3; D is undetermined. This CDR3 is built from 12 residues. CDR1 and CDR2 from the germline V gene are GTSNPN and SVGIG (reference sequence). V was clipped by 3 bases and J by 1 base, with 4 bases between them. The CDR3 reads CAWSSSGNTIYF. The CDR3 coding sequence is TGTGCCTGGAGCTCGTCTGGAAACACCATATATTTT.

The chain recombines TRBV27 with TRBJ1-6, with unresolved D. Trimming removed 7 bases at V and 9 bases at J, with 10 bases between. Germline lookup yields CDR1 MNHEY and CDR2 SMNVEV (reference sequence). This CDR3 has 12 amino acids. The CDR3 nucleotides are TGTGCCAGCAAGTTCGAGAGTTCACCCCTCCACTTT. Amino acid sequence: CASKFESSPLHF.

The chain combines TRBV5-5 with TRBJ2-7, with 9 bases identical to TRBD2. V lost 4 bases to trimming and J lost 3 bases; unmatched junction nucleotides: 8. CDR1 and CDR2 (germline): SGHKS, YYEKEE (reference sequence). The CDR3 is 15 amino acids. This CDR3 reads CASSPLAGEFYEQYF. The CDR3 DNA reads TGTGCCAGCAGCCCGTTAGCGGGAGAGTTCTACGAGCAGTACTTC. The full variable domain, completed using reference TRBV5-5 and TRBJ2-7, is DAGVTQSPTHLIKTRGQQVTLRCSPISGHKSVSWYQQVLGQGPQFIFQYYEKEERGRGNFPDRFSARQFPNYSSELNVNALLLGDSALYLCASSPLAGEFYEQYFGPGTRLTVT.

V gene TRBV7-2 combines with J gene TRBJ1-5, with D tentatively TRBD1 (5 bases). V dropped 0 bases and J dropped 7 bases, with 13 bases sitting between them. Germline CDR1 SGHTA, CDR2 FQGNSA. The CDR3 spans 15 residues. This chain's CDR3 is CASSLASQGRQPQHF. For the CDR3, the DNA is TGTGCCAGCAGCTTAGCGAGCCAGGGAAGGCAGCCCCAGCATTTT.

V is TRBV2 and J is TRBJ2-5; 7 bases line up with TRBD1. This CDR3 contains 16 residues. After removal of 5 bases from V and 5 bases from J, the junction contained 14 bases not matched to a gene. Per the germline V gene, CDR1 is SNHLY and CDR2 is FYNNEI. DNA for the CDR3: TGTGCCAGCAGTCCTGGCGACAGGGCACTCGGGGAGACCCAGTACTTC. Translated: CASSPGDRALGETQYF.

The chain recombines TRBV7-2 with TRBJ2-5, with D perhaps TRBD1 (5 bases). V was shortened by 1 base and J by 4 bases, with 10 bases between the two germline ends. The CDR3 is 14 amino acids. CDR1 is SGHTA, CDR2 FQGNSA, per germline. The CDR3 DNA reads TGTGCCAGCAGCTTAGGGGGCCGCGGAGAGACCCAGTACTTC. Residues: CASSLGGRGETQYF. Full variable domain (outside the CDR3, taken from reference TRBV7-2 and TRBJ2-5): GAGVSQSPSNKVTEKGKDVELRCDPISGHTALYWYRQSLGQGLEFLIYFQGNSAPDKSGLPSDRFSAERTGGSVSTLTIQRTQQEDSAVYLCASSLGGRGETQYFGPGTRLLVL.

V and J are TRBV27 and TRBJ2-7; tentative D call: TRBD2 (6 bases). CDR3 size: 14 residues. Germline V gene sequence: CDR1 MNHEY, CDR2 SMNVEV (reference sequence). The V end was cut by 5 bases, the J end by 3 bases, with 14 bases between. CDR3 nucleotide sequence: TGTGCCAGCAGTCGGGACTTTATAAACTACGAGCAGTACTTC. Translated: CASSRDFINYEQYF.

The chain recombines TRBV30 with TRBJ2-7, with D possibly TRBD2 on 6 matching bases. CDR1 is GTSNPN and CDR2 is SVGIG in the germline V gene (reference sequence). The germline V and J ends were trimmed by 8 bases and 2 bases, with 13 bases remaining between them. The CDR3 totals 12 residues. DNA for the CDR3: TGTGCCGGAGGGGTAGGAACCTACGAGCAGTACTTC. Its protein is CAGGVGTYEQYF.

V usage is TRBV28 and J usage is TRBJ1-1; TRBD1 might be the D (5 bases). The germline V gene has CDR1 MDHEN and CDR2 SYDVKM. Trimming cost V 4 bases and J 0 bases, with 9 bases left between them. The CDR3 is 14 amino acids. CDR3 coding DNA: TGTGCCAGCAGTTCCCCACAGGTGAACACTGAAGCTTTCTTT. Translated, it gives CASSSPQVNTEAFF.

This clone was seen a handful of times. The chain employs TRBV18 and TRBJ2-3; D perhaps matches TRBD2 (5 bases). The CDR3 is 14 residues long. Germline-derived CDR1 and CDR2 are KGHSH and LQKENI. V shed 1 base and J shed 5 bases, with 10 bases lying between them. CDR3 DNA sequence: TGTGCCAGCTCACCACGTATCCGGGAAGATACGCAGTATTTT. Amino acids: CASSPRIREDTQYF.

The chain employs TRBV2 and TRBJ2-3; the D gene is possibly TRBD2 (6 bases). CDR3 size: 13 residues. CDR1 is SNHLY, CDR2 FYNNEI, per germline. Between the trimmed V and J ends, which lost 9 bases and 2 bases, there was a span of 12 bases. The CDR3 nucleotides read TGTGCCAGTAAGAAGGACTACACAGATACGCAGTATTTT. It codes for CASKKDYTDTQYF.

This clone was observed a handful of times. This chain uses TRBV6-1 with TRBJ1-2; no definite D call. Trimming took 3 bases from V and 4 from J, leaving 15 bases between them. The CDR3 loop spans 15 amino acids. Per germline, CDR1 MNHNS and CDR2 SASEGT. Here the CDR3 DNA reads TGTGCCAGCAGTGAGTACGAGGGTAGAGGCTATGGCTACACCTTC. Translated: CASSEYEGRGYGYTF.

The V call is TRBV11-1, the J call TRBJ2-2; perhaps TRBD1 as D (5 bases). V lost 5 bases and J lost 1, with 8 bases in between. Germline loops: CDR1 SGHAT, CDR2 FQDESV (reference sequence). This CDR3 spans 14 amino acids. The CDR3 DNA reads TGTGCCAGCAGCCCCGGACAGAACACCGGGGAGCTGTTTTTT. This encodes CASSPGQNTGELFF.

The chain combines TRBV5-6 with TRBJ2-5; 8 bases align to TRBD1. This CDR3 contains 14 residues. Germline CDR1 reads SGHDT; CDR2 reads YYEEEE. J was trimmed by 5 bases and V by 1 base; bases with no gene match: 4. The CDR3 DNA reads as TGTGCCAGCAGCTTGTCAGGGGGCCAGGAGACCCAGTACTTC. Amino acid sequence: CASSLSGGQETQYF.

The V call is TRBV7-6, the J call TRBJ2-3; 8 bases map to TRBD1. Germline V gene sequence: CDR1 SGHVS, CDR2 FNYEAQ. There are 17 residues in the CDR3. J gave up 6 bases and V 3 bases, and 14 bases lay outside the gene matches. CDR3 in amino acids: CASSFLAGGEILDTQYF. The CDR3 DNA is TGTGCCAGCAGCTTTTTGGCAGGGGGCGAGATTTTGGATACGCAGTATTTT.

The rearrangement joins TRBV24-1 to TRBJ2-5; 7 bases map to TRBD2. V was clipped by 4 bases and J by 5 bases; unmatched bases: 9. Germline V CDR1 and CDR2: KGHDR, SFDVKD. CDR3 length equals 15 residues. CDR3 in amino acids: CATSEAGDFKETQYF. The CDR3 nucleotides are TGTGCCACCAGTGAGGCGGGGGATTTTAAGGAGACCCAGTACTTC.

V is TRBV12-3 or TRBV12-4 and J is TRBJ2-3, with 8 bases matching TRBD1. The CDR3 runs 13 residues. V gave up 7 bases and J gave up 4 bases; unmatched junction bases: 4. The CDR3: CASNQQGADTQYF. The CDR3 coding sequence is TGTGCCAGCAATCAACAGGGGGCAGATACGCAGTATTTT.

The chain recombines TRBV28 with TRBJ2-3, with 11 bases identical to TRBD2. This CDR3 has 17 residues. The ends lost 2 bases at V and 4 bases at J; junction bases unmatched: 8. Per germline, CDR1 MDHEN and CDR2 SYDVKM. The CDR3 DNA sequence: TGTGCCAGCAGTTTACCACGTAGCGGGAGGGGGGCAGATACGCAGTATTTT. Translating gives CASSLPRSGRGADTQYF. The full variable domain, rest sourced from reference TRBV28 and TRBJ2-3, is DVKVTQSSRYLVKRTGEKVFLECVQDMDHENMFWYRQDPGLGLRLIYFSYDVKMKEKGDIPEGYSVSREKKERFSLILESASTNQTSMYLCASSLPRSGRGADTQYFGPGTRLTVL.

The chain couples TRBV5-6 to TRBJ2-7; no reliable D call. The ends were cut back, 0 bases at V and 5 bases at J, with 3 bases in the middle. CDR3 size: 11 residues. From germline, CDR1 is SGHDT and CDR2 YYEEEE. The CDR3 bases are TGTGCCAGCAGCTTGGACAACGAGCAGTACTTC. Translating gives CASSLDNEQYF.

This clone showed up just once. V gene TRBV2 combines with J gene TRBJ2-1; D remains ambiguous. Trimming cost V 7 bases and J 0 bases, with 4 bases left between them. The CDR3 spans 12 residues. The germline V gene has CDR1 SNHLY and CDR2 FYNNEI. The CDR3 loop is CASTYSYNEQFF. Written as DNA, the CDR3 is TGTGCCAGCACGTACTCCTACAATGAGCAGTTCTTC.

Here the CDR3 DNA reads TGTGCCACCAGTGACCCGAACAGGGGGAGCTACGAGCAGTACTTC. Residues: CATSDPNRGSYEQYF. The V call is TRBV24-1, the J call TRBJ2-7, with 8 positions matching TRBD1. The CDR3 runs 15 residues. Germline trimming cut 4 bases from V and 3 bases from J; bases unmatched to any gene: 7. Per germline, CDR1 KGHDR and CDR2 SFDVKD.

In this sample, this clone turned up a few times. This chain uses TRBV5-1 with TRBJ2-1; D is undetermined. The CDR3 is made up of 14 amino acids. The germline V and J ends were trimmed by 0 bases and 8 bases, with 12 bases remaining between them. From germline, CDR1 is SGHRS and CDR2 YFSETQ. The CDR3 DNA reads TGCGCCAGCAGCTTGGGAGAGGTGTTGGATGAGCAGTTCTTC. It translates to CASSLGEVLDEQFF.

V usage is TRBV28 and J usage is TRBJ1-4; 9 bases align to TRBD1. The junction had 10 bases not matched to a gene; V was cut back by 5 bases and J by 9 bases. The germline V gene has CDR1 MDHEN and CDR2 SYDVKM. CDR3 size: 15 residues. In DNA, the CDR3 is TGTGCCAGCAGTCCGTCCGGGACAGGGCCTAAAAAACTGTTTTTT. Translating it yields CASSPSGTGPKKLFF. The whole variable domain, remainder taken from reference TRBV28 and TRBJ1-4, is DVKVTQSSRYLVKRTGEKVFLECVQDMDHENMFWYRQDPGLGLRLIYFSYDVKMKEKGDIPEGYSVSREKKERFSLILESASTNQTSMYLCASSPSGTGPKKLFFGSGTQLSVL.

The chain recombines TRBV6-6 with TRBJ2-2; 11 bases fit TRBD2. Germline V CDR1 and CDR2: MNHNY, SVGAGI (reference sequence). This CDR3 comprises 15 residues. Trimming removed 6 bases from V and 3 bases from J; junction bases left unmatched: 3. Here the CDR3 DNA reads TGTGCCAGCAGCGGGACTAGCGGACACACCGGGGAGCTGTTTTTT. As protein: CASSGTSGHTGELFF.

CDR3 amino acids: CASSYSLGQLYGYTF. The CDR3 nucleotides read TGTGCCAGCAGTTACTCCTTGGGACAGCTCTATGGCTACACCTTC. This rearrangement joins TRBV6-5 to TRBJ1-2; TRBD1 agrees at 7 bases. This CDR3 region has 15 residues. CDR1 is MNHEY, CDR2 SVGAGI, per germline. Trimming at V came to 0 bases and at J to 4 bases, leaving 5 bases not matched to a gene.

The chain employs TRBV7-9 and TRBJ1-1; 7 bases are a match to TRBD1. The CDR3 runs to 15 residues. The V gene end was trimmed by 1 base and the J gene end by 6 bases; junction bases not matched to a gene: 8. The germline V gene encodes CDR1 SEHNR and CDR2 FQNEAQ (reference sequence). The CDR3 here is CASSLEIGTAAEAFF. The CDR3 nucleotides are TGTGCCAGCAGCTTAGAGATAGGGACAGCGGCTGAAGCTTTCTTT. Variable domain in full (rest from reference TRBV7-9 and TRBJ1-1): DTGVSQNPRHKITKRGQNVTFRCDPISEHNRLYWYRQTLGQGPEFLTYFQNEAQLEKSRLLSDRFSAERPKGSFSTLEIQRTEQGDSAMYLCASSLEIGTAAEAFFGQGTRLTVV.

The chain combines TRBV2 with TRBJ1-5; D possibly corresponds to TRBD1 (5 bases). The CDR3 is made up of 15 amino acids. Germline V gene lookup returns CDR1 SNHLY and CDR2 FYNNEI. V was shortened by 1 base and J by 1 base, with 8 bases between the two germline ends. DNA of the CDR3: TGTGCCAGCAGTGAAGGACAGAGAAGCAATCAGCCCCAGCATTTT. Protein product: CASSEGQRSNQPQHF. Combining the CDR3 with reference TRBV2 and TRBJ1-5 gives the whole variable domain EPEVTQTPSHQVTQMGQEVILRCVPISNHLYFYWYRQILGQKVEFLVSFYNNEISEKSEIFDDQFSVERPDGSNFTLKIRSTKLEDSAMYFCASSEGQRSNQPQHFGDGTRLSIL.

This sequence joins TRBV27 and TRBJ2-7; 9 positions match TRBD1. Germline assignment: CDR1 MNHEY and CDR2 SMNVEV (reference sequence). V lost 5 bases, J lost 2 bases, and 7 bases stayed unmatched. The CDR3 consists of 15 residues. The CDR3 reads CASSILRDRAYEQYF. The CDR3 DNA is TGTGCCAGCAGTATCCTCCGGGACAGGGCCTACGAGCAGTACTTC.